This T cell receptor (beta chain) was recovered during a study of beta chain features in type 1 diabetes. On the study more broadly: Similarity in age, gender and cell yields was seen between patients and healthy donors.

Findings and limits, study-wide: A pattern of fewer insertions and more deletions at VDJ junctions was seen in type 1 diabetes patients. Type 1 diabetes patients showed a moderate but significant shortening of TCRB CDR3s in all four CD4+ subsets.

The germline CDR1 and CDR2 sequences are SNHLY and FYNNEI. CDR3 size: 15 residues. V was clipped by 5 bases and J by 0 bases, with 14 bases between them. The investigators reverse transcribed all of the isolated RNA, so they sequenced expressed TCRB transcripts. Profiled with immunoSEQ multiplex PCR; TCRdb holds only in-frame clones, not every one. The table includes some 700,000 clones, about an eighth detected once. This clone was seen a few times. The antigen remains unidentified. Each sorted population was over 95% pure. The source is a man aged 18 to 29 with type 1 diabetes. The chain joins TRBV2 to TRBJ2-7; possible D gene TRBD2, 6 bases. The source material was naive CD4+ T cells from blood. CDR3 in amino acids: CASSRGTSYSYEQYF. CDR3 coding DNA: TGTGCCAGCAGTCGAGGGACTTCATACTCCTACGAGCAGTACTTC.